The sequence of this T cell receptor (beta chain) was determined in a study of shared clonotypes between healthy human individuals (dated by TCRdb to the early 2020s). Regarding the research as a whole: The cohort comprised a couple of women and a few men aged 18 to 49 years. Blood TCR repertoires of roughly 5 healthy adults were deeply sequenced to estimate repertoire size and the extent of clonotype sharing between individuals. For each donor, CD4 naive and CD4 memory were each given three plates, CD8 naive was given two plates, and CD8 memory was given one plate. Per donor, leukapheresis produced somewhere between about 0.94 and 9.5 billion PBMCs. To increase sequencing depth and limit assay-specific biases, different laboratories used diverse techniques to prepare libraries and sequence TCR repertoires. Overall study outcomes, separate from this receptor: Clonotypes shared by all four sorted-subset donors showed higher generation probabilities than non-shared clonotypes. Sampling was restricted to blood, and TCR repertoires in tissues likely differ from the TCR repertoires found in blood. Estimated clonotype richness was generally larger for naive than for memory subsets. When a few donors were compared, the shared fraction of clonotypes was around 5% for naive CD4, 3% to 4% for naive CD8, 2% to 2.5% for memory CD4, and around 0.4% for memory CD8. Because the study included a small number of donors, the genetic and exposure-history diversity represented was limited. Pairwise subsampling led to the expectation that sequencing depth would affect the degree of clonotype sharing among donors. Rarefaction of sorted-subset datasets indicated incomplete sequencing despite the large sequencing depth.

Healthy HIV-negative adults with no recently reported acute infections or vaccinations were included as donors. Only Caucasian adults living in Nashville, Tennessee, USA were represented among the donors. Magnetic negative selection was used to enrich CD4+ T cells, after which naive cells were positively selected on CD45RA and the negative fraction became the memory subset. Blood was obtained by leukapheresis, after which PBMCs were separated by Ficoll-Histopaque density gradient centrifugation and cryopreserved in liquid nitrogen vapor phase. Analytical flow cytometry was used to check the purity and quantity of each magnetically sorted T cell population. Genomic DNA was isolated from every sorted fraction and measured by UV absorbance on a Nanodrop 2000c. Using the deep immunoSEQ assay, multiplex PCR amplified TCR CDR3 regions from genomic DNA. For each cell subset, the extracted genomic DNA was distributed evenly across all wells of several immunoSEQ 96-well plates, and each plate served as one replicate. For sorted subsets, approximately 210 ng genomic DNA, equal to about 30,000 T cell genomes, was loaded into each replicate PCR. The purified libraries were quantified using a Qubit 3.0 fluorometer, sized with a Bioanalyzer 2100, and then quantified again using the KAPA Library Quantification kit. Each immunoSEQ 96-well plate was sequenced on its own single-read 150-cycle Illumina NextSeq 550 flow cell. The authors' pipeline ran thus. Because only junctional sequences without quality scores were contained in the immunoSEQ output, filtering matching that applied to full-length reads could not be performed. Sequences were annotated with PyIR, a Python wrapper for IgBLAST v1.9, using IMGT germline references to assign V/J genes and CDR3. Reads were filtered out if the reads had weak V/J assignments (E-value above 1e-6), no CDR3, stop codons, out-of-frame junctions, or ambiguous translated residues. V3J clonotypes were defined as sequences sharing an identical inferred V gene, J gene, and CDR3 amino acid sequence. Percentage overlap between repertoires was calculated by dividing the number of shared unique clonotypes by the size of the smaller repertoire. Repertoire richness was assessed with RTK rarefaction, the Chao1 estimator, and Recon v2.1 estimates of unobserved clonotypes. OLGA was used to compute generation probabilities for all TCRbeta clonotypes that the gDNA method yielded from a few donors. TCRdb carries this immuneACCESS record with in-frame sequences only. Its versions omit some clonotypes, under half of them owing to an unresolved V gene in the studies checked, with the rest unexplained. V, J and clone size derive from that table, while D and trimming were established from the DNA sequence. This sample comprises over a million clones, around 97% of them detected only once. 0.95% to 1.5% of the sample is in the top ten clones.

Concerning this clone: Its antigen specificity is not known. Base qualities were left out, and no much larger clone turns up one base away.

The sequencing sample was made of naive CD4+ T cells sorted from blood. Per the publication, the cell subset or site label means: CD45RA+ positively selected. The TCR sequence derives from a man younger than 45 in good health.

The bases are TGTGCCAGCAGCGGAGGCGGCACCGGGGAGCTGTTTTTT. This codes for CASSGGGTGELFF. The V and J segments used are TRBV9 and TRBJ2-2, with the D gene call left open. The CDR3 measures 13 amino acids from cysteine to phenylalanine. Kept here is only the CDR3 DNA, which spans 39 bases and is read in frame from base 1. The V and J ends are trimmed by 3 bases and 4 bases, leaving 7 bases between them. The CDR1 and CDR2 encoded by the germline V gene are SGDLS and YYNGEE. Joined to the reference TRBV9 and TRBJ2-2 proteins, this CDR3 gives the full variable domain: DSGVTQTPKHLITATGQRVTLRCSPRSGDLSVYWYQQSLDQGLQFLIQYYNGEERAKGNILERFSAQQFPDLHSELNLSSLELGDSALYFCASSGGGTGELFFGEGSRLTVL.